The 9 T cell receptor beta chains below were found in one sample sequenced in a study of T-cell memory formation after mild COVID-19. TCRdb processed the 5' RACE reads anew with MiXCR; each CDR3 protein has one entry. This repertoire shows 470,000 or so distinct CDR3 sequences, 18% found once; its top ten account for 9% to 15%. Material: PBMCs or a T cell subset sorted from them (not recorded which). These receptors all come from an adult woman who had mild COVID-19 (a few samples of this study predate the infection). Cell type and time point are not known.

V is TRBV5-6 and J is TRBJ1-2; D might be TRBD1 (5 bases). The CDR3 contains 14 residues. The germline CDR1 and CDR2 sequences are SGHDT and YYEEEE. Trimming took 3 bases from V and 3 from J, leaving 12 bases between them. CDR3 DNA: TGTGCCAGCAGCTCCCTGGACACATACTATGGCTACACCTTC. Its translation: CASSSLDTYYGYTF.

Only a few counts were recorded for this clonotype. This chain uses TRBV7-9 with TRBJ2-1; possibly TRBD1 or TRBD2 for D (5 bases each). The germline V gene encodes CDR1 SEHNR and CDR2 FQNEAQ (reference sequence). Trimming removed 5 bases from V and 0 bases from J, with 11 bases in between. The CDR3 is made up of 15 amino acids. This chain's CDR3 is CASSPGRNSYNEQFF. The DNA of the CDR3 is TGTGCCAGCAGCCCGGGACGTAACTCCTACAATGAGCAGTTCTTC.

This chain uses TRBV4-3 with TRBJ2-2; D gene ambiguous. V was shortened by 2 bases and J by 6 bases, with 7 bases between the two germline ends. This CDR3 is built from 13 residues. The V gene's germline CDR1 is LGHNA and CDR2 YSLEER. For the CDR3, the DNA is TGCGCCAGCAGCCAAAGTGTATCCGGGGAGCTGTTTTTT. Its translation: CASSQSVSGELFF.

The CDR3 DNA is TGCGCCAGCAGCTTGGCCAGAGGGGGAAGCGGGAGGCCCCTTACCCCCAATGAGCAGTTCTTC. Its translation is CASSLARGGSGRPLTPNEQFF. The chain joins TRBV5-1 to TRBJ2-1; 9 nucleotides line up with TRBD2. Germline loops: CDR1 SGHRS, CDR2 YFSETQ. The length of the CDR3 is 21 residues. Trimming took 0 bases from V and 6 from J; bases not matched to a gene: 22.

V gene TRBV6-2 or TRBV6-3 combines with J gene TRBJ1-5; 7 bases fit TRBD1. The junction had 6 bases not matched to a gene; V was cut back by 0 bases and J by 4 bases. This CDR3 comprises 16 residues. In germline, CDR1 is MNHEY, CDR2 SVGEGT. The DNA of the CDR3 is TGTGCCAGCAGTTACTCGCGAGGGACAGCTAATCAGCCCCAGCATTTT. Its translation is CASSYSRGTANQPQHF.

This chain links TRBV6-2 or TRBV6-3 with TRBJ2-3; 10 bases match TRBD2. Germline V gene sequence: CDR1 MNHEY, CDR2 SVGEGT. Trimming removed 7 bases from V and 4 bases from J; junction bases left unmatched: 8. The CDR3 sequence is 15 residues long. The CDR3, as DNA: TGTGCCAGCATCCTTAGCGGGAGGATTGCAGATACGCAGTATTTT. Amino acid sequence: CASILSGRIADTQYF.

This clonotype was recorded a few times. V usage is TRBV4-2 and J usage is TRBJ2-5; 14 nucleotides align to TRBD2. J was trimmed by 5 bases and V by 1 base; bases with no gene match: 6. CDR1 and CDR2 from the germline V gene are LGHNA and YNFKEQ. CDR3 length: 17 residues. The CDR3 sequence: CASSQVRGLAGEETQYF. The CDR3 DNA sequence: TGTGCCAGCAGCCAAGTGCGGGGACTAGCGGGAGAGGAGACCCAGTACTTC.

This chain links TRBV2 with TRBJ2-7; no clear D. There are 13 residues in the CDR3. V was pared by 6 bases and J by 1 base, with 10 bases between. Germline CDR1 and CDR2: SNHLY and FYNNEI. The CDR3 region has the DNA TGTGCCAGCAGAGCGACTTCGTCCTACGAGCAGTACTTC. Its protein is CASRATSSYEQYF.

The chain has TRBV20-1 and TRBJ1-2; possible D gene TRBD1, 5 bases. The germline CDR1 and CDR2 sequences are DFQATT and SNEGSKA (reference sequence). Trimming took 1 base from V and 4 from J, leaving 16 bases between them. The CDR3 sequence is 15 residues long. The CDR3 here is CSARVAGQGTYGYTF. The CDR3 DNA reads TGCAGTGCTAGAGTTGCAGGCCAGGGAACCTATGGCTACACCTTC.